This TCR beta chain was recorded in a study of T cell repertoires in cytomegalovirus infection. Concerning this clonotype itself: Its specificity is unknown.

Via MiXCR, TCRdb re-called the reads, giving one row per CDR3 protein. The sample records around 750,000 distinct CDR3 sequences, around a third being singletons. The TCR comes from a human donor in good health (CMV status not recorded). Some clones in this sample may be carry-over from other donors' samples. The source material was cultured CD8+ T cells from PBMCs, sampled from culture after CMV antigen stimulation.

The CDR3, as DNA: TGCAGCGTTGTCCAGGGAAGCGAGCAGTACGTC. Amino acids: CSVVQGSEQYV. This chain links TRBV29-1 with TRBJ2-7, with D tentatively TRBD1 (5 bases). The V gene lost 4 bases and the J gene lost 6 bases, with 10 bases spanning the gap. This CDR3 has 11 residues. In germline, CDR1 is SQVTM, CDR2 ANQGSEA.